This record covers a single T cell receptor beta chain. As yet, its antigen is unknown. The sample originates from a study of cytotoxic CD8 clonotypes in ibrutinib-treated CLL. General study points: Shared public clonotypes were rare, and on treatment they either got smaller or stayed the same.

The length of the CDR3 is 12 residues. Trimming pared 6 bases from V and 6 bases from J, leaving 8 bases between. CDR1 SEHNR and CDR2 FQNEAQ come from the germline V gene (reference sequence). The repertoire was sequenced with immunoSEQ multiplex PCR; TCRdb's copy has only in-frame clones and lacks some. The sample records roughly 40,000 clones, roughly three quarters being singletons. This chain uses TRBV7-9 with TRBJ2-2; D is unresolved. This clonotype was obtained from a human donor with chronic lymphocytic leukemia. Here the sequenced sample was PBMCs, taken after 12 months of ibrutinib treatment. CDR3 in amino acids: CASRPGAGELFF. The CDR3 bases are TGTGCCAGCAGACCTGGGGCCGGGGAGCTGTTTTTT.